The 15 T cell receptor beta chains given below trace back to one sample, sequenced in a study of glioma-infiltrating T cells after dendritic cell vaccination. Assay: immunoSEQ multiplex PCR; the TCRdb copy retains only in-frame clones and omits some. The data hold around 58,000 clones, with roughly 80% observed a single time. Sequencing was performed on blood, taken before dendritic cell vaccination. The receptors derive from a human donor with glioblastoma.

The sample holds one count of this clone. In the same sample, other DNA sequences code for this CDR3. The CDR3 region has the DNA TGTGCCAGCAGCTTAGGCAGGGGAGGGACTGAAGCTTTCTTT. Translation: CASSLGRGGTEAFF. V and J are TRBV7-9 and TRBJ1-1; perhaps TRBD1 as D (6 bases). V lost 1 base and J 5 bases, leaving 11 bases between the germline ends. Looked up from germline, CDR1 is SEHNR and CDR2 is FQNEAQ (reference sequence). This CDR3 has 14 amino acids. Together with reference TRBV7-9 and TRBJ1-1, the CDR3 gives the full variable domain: DTGVSQNPRHKITKRGQNVTFRCDPISEHNRLYWYRQTLGQGPEFLTYFQNEAQLEKSRLLSDRFSAERPKGSFSTLEIQRTEQGDSAMYLCASSLGRGGTEAFFGQGTRLTVV.

The count of this clone is one. This chain connects TRBV9 to TRBJ1-3; D possibly corresponds to TRBD1 (6 bases). Trimming took off 3 bases at V and 1 base at J, with 17 bases between the two ends. Germline loops: CDR1 SGDLS, CDR2 YYNGEE. The CDR3 covers 17 residues. The CDR3: CASSARIDRKSGNTIYF. The CDR3 DNA sequence: TGTGCCAGCAGCGCAAGAATTGACAGGAAATCTGGAAACACCATATATTTT. Full variable domain (outside the CDR3, taken from reference TRBV9 and TRBJ1-3): DSGVTQTPKHLITATGQRVTLRCSPRSGDLSVYWYQQSLDQGLQFLIQYYNGEERAKGNILERFSAQQFPDLHSELNLSSLELGDSALYFCASSARIDRKSGNTIYFGEGSWLTVV.

This rearrangement joins TRBV28 to TRBJ1-5; TRBD1 might be the D (6 bases). Germline CDR1 MDHEN, CDR2 SYDVKM. The V end lost 1 base, the J end lost 1 base, and 14 bases lay between the germline ends. The CDR3 runs 17 residues. The DNA for the CDR3 is TGTGCCAGCAGTTTATTCTACAGGGTCGGGAGCAATCAGCCCCAGCATTTT. It encodes CASSLFYRVGSNQPQHF.

In the case of this clone: Different DNA sequences within this sample yield the same CDR3. V usage is TRBV7-2 and J usage is TRBJ1-5, with no clear D. Germline V lookup: CDR1 SGHTA, CDR2 FQGNSA. Trimming took off 2 bases at V and 1 base at J, with 9 bases between the two ends. The CDR3 has 15 residues. The CDR3 loop is CASSLNGGSNQPQHF. The CDR3 region has the DNA TGTGCCAGCAGCTTAAACGGCGGGAGCAATCAGCCCCAGCATTTT.

The chain employs TRBV19 and TRBJ2-5; TRBD1 aligns across 11 bases. This CDR3 is 17 amino acids long. From germline, CDR1 is LNHDA and CDR2 SQIVND (reference sequence). Trimming took 5 bases from V and 5 from J; bases not matched to a gene: 13. The CDR3 loop reads CASSLGGPGQGEETQYF. The CDR3 nucleotides read TGTGCCAGTAGTCTTGGGGGCCCGGGACAGGGGGAGGAGACCCAGTACTTC.

The chain is built from TRBV4-1 and TRBJ1-1, with 7 nucleotides matching TRBD1. Germline CDR1 and CDR2: MGHRA and YSYEKL. V trimming: 0 bases; J trimming: 2 bases; junction bases outside the gene matches: 3. This CDR3 contains 15 residues. The DNA of the CDR3 is TGCGCCAGCAGCCAAGAAGGGGGCTTAAACACTGAAGCTTTCTTT. Protein sequence: CASSQEGGLNTEAFF.

The CDR3 reads CASSEPGGDYNEQFF. The DNA for the CDR3 is TGTGCCAGCAGTGAACCCGGGGGGGATTACAATGAGCAGTTCTTC. This chain uses TRBV25-1 with TRBJ2-1; the match to TRBD2 covers 8 bases. The length of the CDR3 is 15 residues. The junction had 4 bases not matched to a gene; V was cut back by 2 bases and J by 4 bases. Looked up from germline, CDR1 is MGHDK and CDR2 is SYGVNS.

The chain uses TRBV9 and TRBJ2-5; TRBD2 aligns across 8 bases. The CDR3 runs 13 residues. The V and J ends lost 7 bases and 5 bases, in that order; junction bases with no gene match: 7. Germline assignment: CDR1 SGDLS and CDR2 YYNGEE. CDR3 residues: CASPGRGGETQYF. In DNA, the CDR3 is TGTGCCAGCCCCGGGAGGGGGGGGGAGACCCAGTACTTC.

This chain joins TRBV6-1 and TRBJ2-7; a possible D gene is TRBD2 (5 bases). The CDR3 has 14 residues. The ends were cut back, 7 bases at V and 2 bases at J, with 15 bases in the middle. CDR1 is MNHNS, CDR2 SASEGT, per germline. Here the CDR3 reads CASISPSGTYEQYF. DNA for the CDR3: TGTGCCAGCATTAGCCCGAGCGGAACCTACGAGCAGTACTTC.

This clone is a singleton in its sample. V is TRBV5-1 and J is TRBJ2-2; D might be TRBD1 (5 bases). CDR1 and CDR2 (germline): SGHRS, YFSETQ. V lost 2 bases and J lost 5, with 13 bases in between. The CDR3 has 15 residues. CDR3: CASSFQGARTGELFF. In DNA, the CDR3 is TGCGCCAGCAGCTTCCAGGGCGCGCGGACCGGGGAGCTGTTTTTT.

Only a few counts were recorded for this clone. V gene TRBV19 combines with J gene TRBJ1-2; tentative D call: TRBD1 (5 bases). There are 12 residues in the CDR3. V was cut by 5 bases and J by 3 bases, with 7 bases left in between. The V gene's germline CDR1 is LNHDA and CDR2 SQIVND (reference sequence). CDR3 sequence (DNA): TGTGCCAGTAGTCCGGGGGACTATGGCTACACCTTC. Translation: CASSPGDYGYTF.

The J gene is TRBJ2-7, the V gene TRBV4-2; 8 nucleotides agree with TRBD1. With V trimmed by 0 bases and J by 5 bases, 9 bases remained unmatched. CDR3 size: 16 residues. Germline lookup yields CDR1 LGHNA and CDR2 YNFKEQ. CDR3 sequence: CASSQDSPGQAHEQYF. CDR3 DNA sequence: TGTGCCAGCAGCCAAGATTCGCCGGGACAGGCCCACGAGCAGTACTTC.

The chain uses TRBV10-3 and TRBJ1-2; possibly TRBD1 for D (6 bases). Germline V gene lookup returns CDR1 ENHRY and CDR2 SYGVKD. CDR3 length: 14 residues. V was clipped by 4 bases and J by 4 bases, with 13 bases between them. CDR3 nucleotides: TGTGCCATCAGTGGGACGACAGGAAGCTATGGCTACACCTTC. This translates into CAISGTTGSYGYTF.

The rearrangement joins TRBV7-9 to TRBJ2-3; TRBD2 is a possible D gene (5 bases). This CDR3 has 13 amino acids. Germline V lookup: CDR1 SEHNR, CDR2 FQNEAQ (reference sequence). Trimming stripped 4 bases from V and 8 bases from J, with 13 bases between. The CDR3 DNA sequence: TGTGCCAGCAGCTACGAGCGGTTGGCTACGCAGTATTTT. Its translation: CASSYERLATQYF. Complete variable domain (other parts from reference TRBV7-9 and TRBJ2-3): DTGVSQNPRHKITKRGQNVTFRCDPISEHNRLYWYRQTLGQGPEFLTYFQNEAQLEKSRLLSDRFSAERPKGSFSTLEIQRTEQGDSAMYLCASSYERLATQYFGPGTRLTVL.

The V call is TRBV5-1, the J call TRBJ2-3, with D possibly TRBD2 on 5 matching bases. Per germline, CDR1 SGHRS and CDR2 YFSETQ. V dropped 4 bases and J dropped 2 bases, with 17 bases sitting between them. There are 16 residues in the CDR3. This chain's CDR3 is CASSAGVRAPTDTQYF. The CDR3 nucleotides read TGCGCCAGCAGCGCGGGCGTTCGGGCCCCCACAGATACGCAGTATTTT.